The source of this TCR beta chain is a study of T cell responses to AZD1222 COVID-19 vaccine. Regarding the study as a whole: At study baseline, merely roughly 6 AZD1222 recipients were seropositive. No day 14 peak samples; only post-peak repertoires were characterized.

The data were produced by immunoSEQ multiplex PCR, yet TCRdb's version contains in-frame clones alone and is incomplete. The sample includes under 300,000 clones, more than 80% seen only once; the top ten take 0.55%. V gave up 1 base and J gave up 8 bases, with 10 bases separating them. Per germline, CDR1 SGHRS and CDR2 YFSETQ. The CDR3 contains 14 residues. On this clone itself: Antigen specificity is unknown.

The source of this sequence is an adult in good health. This chain joins TRBV5-1 and TRBJ1-6; possible D gene TRBD1, 5 bases. Material: peripheral blood, obtained on day 0 of AZD1222 vaccination. The CDR3 DNA reads TGCGCCAGCAGCTTGTGGGGCGGCGATTCACCCCTCCACTTT. As protein: CASSLWGGDSPLHF.